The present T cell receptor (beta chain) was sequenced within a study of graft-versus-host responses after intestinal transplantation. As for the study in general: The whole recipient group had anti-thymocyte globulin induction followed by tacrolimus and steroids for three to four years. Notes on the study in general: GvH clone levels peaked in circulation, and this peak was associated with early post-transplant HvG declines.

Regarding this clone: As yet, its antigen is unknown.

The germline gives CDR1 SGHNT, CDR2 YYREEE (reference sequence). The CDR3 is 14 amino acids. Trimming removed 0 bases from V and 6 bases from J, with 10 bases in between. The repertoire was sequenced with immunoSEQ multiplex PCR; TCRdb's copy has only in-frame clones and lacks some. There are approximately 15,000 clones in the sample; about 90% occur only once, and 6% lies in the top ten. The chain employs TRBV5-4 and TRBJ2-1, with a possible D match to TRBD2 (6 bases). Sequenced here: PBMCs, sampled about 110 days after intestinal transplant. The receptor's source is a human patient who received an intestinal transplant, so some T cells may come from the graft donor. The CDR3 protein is CASSLVLTSNEQFF. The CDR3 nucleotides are TGTGCCAGCAGCTTGGTTTTGACTAGCAATGAGCAGTTCTTC. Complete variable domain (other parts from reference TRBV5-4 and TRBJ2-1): ETGVTQSPTHLIKTRGQQVTLRCSSQSGHNTVSWYQQALGQGPQFIFQYYREEENGRGNFPPRFSGLQFPNYSSELNVNALELDDSALYLCASSLVLTSNEQFFGPGTRLTVL.